Following are 5 T cell receptor beta chains from one sample sequenced in a study of blood T cells in healthy people across ages. Together with a sample-barcoded 5' primer, a J-beta primer mix was included in a second PCR lasting roughly 6 to 12 cycles. From the 5' RACE reads, TCRdb called clonotypes with MiXCR, one entry per CDR3 protein. The sample includes under 1,100,000 distinct CDR3 sequences, 20% to 25% seen only once; the top ten take 0.75%. The data also belong to a second study, concerning T cells of mothers and their children.

The sample was blood. The source is a girl aged 2 to 10 in good health.

The V gene is TRBV18, the J gene TRBJ1-1; D is undetermined. V lost 0 bases to trimming and J lost 4 bases, with 6 bases between them. This CDR3 spans 13 amino acids. CDR1 is KGHSH, CDR2 LQKENI, per germline. CDR3 nucleotide sequence: TGTGCCAGCTCACCACCGATTCCCACTGAAGCTTTCTTT. Its translation: CASSPPIPTEAFF.

This clonotype was observed a handful of times. V usage is TRBV4-2 and J usage is TRBJ2-5, with TRBD2 as a possible D gene (5 bases). The J call may be faulty, since TRBJ2-7 better matches the DNA end. Germline CDR1 and CDR2: LGHNA and YNFKEQ. The CDR3 runs 13 residues. The CDR3 DNA reads TGTGCCAGCAGCCAAGAAGCCGGGGACGAGCAGTACTTC. Protein: CASSQEAGDEQYF.

This clonotype was picked up a small number of times. V and J are TRBV4-1 and TRBJ1-2; D possibly corresponds to TRBD1 (6 bases). Looked up from germline, CDR1 is MGHRA and CDR2 is YSYEKL. CDR3 length: 12 amino acids. V was pared by 4 bases and J by 5 bases, with 8 bases between. This CDR3 reads CASSPGEYGYTF. The CDR3 coding sequence is TGCGCCAGCAGCCCAGGGGAATATGGCTACACCTTC.

This clonotype occurred a few times. The chain has TRBV20-1 and TRBJ2-3; D might be TRBD2 (6 bases). The CDR3 length is 16 residues. Trimming shortened V by 5 bases and J by 2 bases, and 20 bases separated the two germline ends. The germline CDR1 and CDR2 sequences are DFQATT and SNEGSKA (reference sequence). CDR3 DNA sequence: TGCAGTGCTCCACGGGGAGGTAGCGCCCCCACAGATACGCAGTATTTT. It encodes CSAPRGGSAPTDTQYF.

This chain links TRBV12-3 or TRBV12-4 with TRBJ1-5; 9 bases are a match to TRBD1. This CDR3 region has 16 residues. The V gene end was trimmed by 6 bases and the J gene end by 6 bases; junction bases not matched to a gene: 12. The CDR3 spells CASSRSAGQGSQPQHF. The CDR3 DNA sequence: TGTGCCAGCAGCAGGTCTGCCGGACAGGGGAGTCAGCCCCAGCATTTT.